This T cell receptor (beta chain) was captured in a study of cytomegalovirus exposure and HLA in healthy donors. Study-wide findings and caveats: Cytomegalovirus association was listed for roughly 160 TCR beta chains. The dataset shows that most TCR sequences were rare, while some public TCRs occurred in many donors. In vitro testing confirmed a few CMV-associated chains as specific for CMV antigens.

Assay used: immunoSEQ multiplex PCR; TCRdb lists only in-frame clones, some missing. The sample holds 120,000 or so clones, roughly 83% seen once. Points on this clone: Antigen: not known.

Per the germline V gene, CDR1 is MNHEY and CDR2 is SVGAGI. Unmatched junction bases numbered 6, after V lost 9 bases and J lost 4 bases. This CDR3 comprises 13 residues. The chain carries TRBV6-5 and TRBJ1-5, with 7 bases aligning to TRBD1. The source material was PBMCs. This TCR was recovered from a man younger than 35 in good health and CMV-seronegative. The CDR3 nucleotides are TGTGCCAGTGCCACAGGGGAAAATCAGCCCCAGCATTTT. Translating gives CASATGENQPQHF.